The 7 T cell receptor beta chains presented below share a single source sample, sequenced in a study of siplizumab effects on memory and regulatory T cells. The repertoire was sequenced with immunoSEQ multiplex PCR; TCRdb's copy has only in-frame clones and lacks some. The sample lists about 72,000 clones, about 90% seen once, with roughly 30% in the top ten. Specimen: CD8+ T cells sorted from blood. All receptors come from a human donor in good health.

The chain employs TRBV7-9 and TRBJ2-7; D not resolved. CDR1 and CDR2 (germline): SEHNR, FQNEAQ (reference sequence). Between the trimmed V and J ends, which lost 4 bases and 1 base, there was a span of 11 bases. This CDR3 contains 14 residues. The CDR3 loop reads CASSSPGGSYEQYF. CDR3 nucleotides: TGTGCCAGCAGCTCGCCTGGTGGGTCCTACGAGCAGTACTTC.

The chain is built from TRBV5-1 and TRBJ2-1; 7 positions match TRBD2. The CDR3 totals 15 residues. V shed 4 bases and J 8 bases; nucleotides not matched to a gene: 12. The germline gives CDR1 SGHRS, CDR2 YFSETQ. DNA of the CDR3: TGCGCCAGCAGCGTAACTCCGGGAGGAAGCGATGAGCAGTTCTTC. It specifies CASSVTPGGSDEQFF.

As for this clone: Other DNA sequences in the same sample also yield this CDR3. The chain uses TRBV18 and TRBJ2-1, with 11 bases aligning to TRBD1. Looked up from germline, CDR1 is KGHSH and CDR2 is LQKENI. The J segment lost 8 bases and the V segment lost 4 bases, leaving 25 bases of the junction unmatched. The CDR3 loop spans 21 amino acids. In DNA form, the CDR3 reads TGTGCCAGCTCACTGAAAAGGACAGGGGGCGAAGTCGACCCCAGATCCGATGAGCAGTTCTTC. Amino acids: CASSLKRTGGEVDPRSDEQFF.

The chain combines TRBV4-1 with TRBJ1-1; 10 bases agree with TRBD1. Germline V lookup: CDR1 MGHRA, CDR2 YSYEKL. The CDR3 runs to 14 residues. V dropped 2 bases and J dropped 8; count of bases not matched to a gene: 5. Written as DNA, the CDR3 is TGCGCCAGCAGCCAACTGACAGGGGGCCGAGAAGCTTTCTTT. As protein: CASSQLTGGREAFF.

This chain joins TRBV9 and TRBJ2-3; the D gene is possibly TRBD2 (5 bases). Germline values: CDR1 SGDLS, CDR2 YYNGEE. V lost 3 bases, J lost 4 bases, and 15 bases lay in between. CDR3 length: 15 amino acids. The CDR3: CASSARTLPSDTQYF. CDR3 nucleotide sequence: TGTGCCAGCAGCGCCAGGACTCTACCTTCAGATACGCAGTATTTT.

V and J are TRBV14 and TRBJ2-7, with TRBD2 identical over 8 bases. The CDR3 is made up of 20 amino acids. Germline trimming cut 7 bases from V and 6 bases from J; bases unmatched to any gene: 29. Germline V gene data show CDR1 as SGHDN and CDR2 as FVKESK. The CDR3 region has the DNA TGTGCCAGCACTGGATCAATAGTGAATAGCGGGGCGTTAAGACCCAGCGAGCAGTACTTC. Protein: CASTGSIVNSGALRPSEQYF.

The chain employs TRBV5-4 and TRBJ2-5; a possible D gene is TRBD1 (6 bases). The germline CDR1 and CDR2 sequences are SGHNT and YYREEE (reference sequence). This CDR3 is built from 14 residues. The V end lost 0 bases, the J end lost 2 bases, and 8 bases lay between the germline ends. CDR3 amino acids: CASSLDREQETQYF. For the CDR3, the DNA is TGTGCCAGCAGCTTGGACAGGGAACAAGAGACCCAGTACTTC. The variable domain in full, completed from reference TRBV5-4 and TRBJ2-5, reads ETGVTQSPTHLIKTRGQQVTLRCSSQSGHNTVSWYQQALGQGPQFIFQYYREEENGRGNFPPRFSGLQFPNYSSELNVNALELDDSALYLCASSLDREQETQYFGPGTRLLVL.